This T cell receptor (beta chain) came from a study of cytomegalovirus exposure and HLA in healthy donors. Per the germline V gene, CDR1 is MNHEY and CDR2 is SMNVEV (reference sequence). Between the trimmed V and J ends, which lost 0 bases and 9 bases, there was a span of 12 bases. The CDR3 loop spans 13 amino acids. On this clone: Its antigen remains unidentified.

Regarding the study as a whole: Later genetic work tied a missense DCLRE1C variant to beta-chain V and J trimming. For most subjects, TCR beta sequences were reported to predict HLA-A and HLA-B alleles with accuracy. TCR association rates varied by HLA locus in a later analysis, with DRB1 highest and HLA-C lowest.

Healthy bone marrow donors made up the cohort. The PCR used 60 Vbeta and 13 Jbeta primers. Clones were read by immunoSEQ multiplex PCR, and TCRdb kept only the in-frame ones, dropping some. Its clone listing holds 200,000 to 250,000 clones. This chain links TRBV27 with TRBJ2-7; D is possibly TRBD2 (6 bases). The sequenced material came from PBMCs. The receptor was isolated from a young woman in good health and CMV-seropositive. The CDR3 coding sequence is TGTGCCAGCAGTTTATCCGGGATGGGGGGGCAGTACTTC. The encoded protein is CASSLSGMGGQYF.